This T cell receptor (beta chain) was profiled in a study of chemoradiotherapy in HPV16-positive cancers. Study as a whole: Candidate HPV-specific clones and shared TCR motifs came from a couple of HPV16-positive patients.

Assay: immunoSEQ multiplex PCR; the TCRdb copy retains only in-frame clones and omits some. This sample yields approximately 1,300 clones, of which 76% are seen a single time; about 12% belongs to the top ten. Per germline, CDR1 MDHEN and CDR2 SYDVKM. CDR3 length: 13 residues. The ends were cut back, 4 bases at V and 4 bases at J, with 10 bases in the middle. Turning to this clone: The antigen remains undetermined.

Over chemoradiotherapy, repertoires were sampled more than once. Study-wide results and limits: HPV-specific T cells were functionally defined from only two HPV16-positive patients. Non-HPV-specific T cells did not expand in tumors during treatment, whereas candidate HPV-specific clones and E7-related motifs did.

The rearrangement uses TRBV28 and TRBJ1-2, with D possibly being TRBD1 (5 bases). The sequencing here drew on tumor tissue, taken from a patient who underwent chemoradiotherapy. The clonotype comes from a human donor with HPV-associated anogenital cancer. CDR3 nucleotides: TGTGCCAGCAGTTCTACAGGCTTCTATGGCTACACCTTC. This sequence encodes CASSSTGFYGYTF.